This T cell receptor beta chain was recovered during a study of beta chain features in type 1 diabetes. Comment on this clone: Its matching antigen is unknown.

Staining for CD45RO/CCR7/CD25/CD127/CD95/CD27 allowed sorting of CD4+ naive, central memory, regulatory and stem cell-like memory cells. Findings and caveats of the study: PCR, the amplification step, might favor shorter templates, equally in patients and controls. In every one of the four CD4+ subsets, TCRB CDR3s were moderately but significantly shorter in Type 1 diabetes patients.

Sequencing targeted expressed TCRB transcripts, as all isolated RNA had been reverse transcribed. There were about 3.5 million reads on average in the naive, central memory and regulatory T cell samples. This table comes from immunoSEQ multiplex PCR, and its TCRdb copy is limited to in-frame clones, with some not included. Here the sample spans some 640,000 clones, more than 13% being singletons. The germline V gene has CDR1 SGHRS and CDR2 YFSETQ. Trimming took 4 bases from V and 3 from J; bases not matched to a gene: 9. CDR3 length: 17 residues. The chain has TRBV5-1 and TRBJ2-7; 14 nucleotides agree with TRBD2. The sequence was obtained from a man between 18 and 29 years old with type 1 diabetes. Sequenced: naive CD4+ T cells from blood. The CDR3 DNA is TGCGCCAGCAGCACCGGGACTAGCGGGAGTTCCTACTACGAGCAGTACTTC. The encoded protein is CASSTGTSGSSYYEQYF.